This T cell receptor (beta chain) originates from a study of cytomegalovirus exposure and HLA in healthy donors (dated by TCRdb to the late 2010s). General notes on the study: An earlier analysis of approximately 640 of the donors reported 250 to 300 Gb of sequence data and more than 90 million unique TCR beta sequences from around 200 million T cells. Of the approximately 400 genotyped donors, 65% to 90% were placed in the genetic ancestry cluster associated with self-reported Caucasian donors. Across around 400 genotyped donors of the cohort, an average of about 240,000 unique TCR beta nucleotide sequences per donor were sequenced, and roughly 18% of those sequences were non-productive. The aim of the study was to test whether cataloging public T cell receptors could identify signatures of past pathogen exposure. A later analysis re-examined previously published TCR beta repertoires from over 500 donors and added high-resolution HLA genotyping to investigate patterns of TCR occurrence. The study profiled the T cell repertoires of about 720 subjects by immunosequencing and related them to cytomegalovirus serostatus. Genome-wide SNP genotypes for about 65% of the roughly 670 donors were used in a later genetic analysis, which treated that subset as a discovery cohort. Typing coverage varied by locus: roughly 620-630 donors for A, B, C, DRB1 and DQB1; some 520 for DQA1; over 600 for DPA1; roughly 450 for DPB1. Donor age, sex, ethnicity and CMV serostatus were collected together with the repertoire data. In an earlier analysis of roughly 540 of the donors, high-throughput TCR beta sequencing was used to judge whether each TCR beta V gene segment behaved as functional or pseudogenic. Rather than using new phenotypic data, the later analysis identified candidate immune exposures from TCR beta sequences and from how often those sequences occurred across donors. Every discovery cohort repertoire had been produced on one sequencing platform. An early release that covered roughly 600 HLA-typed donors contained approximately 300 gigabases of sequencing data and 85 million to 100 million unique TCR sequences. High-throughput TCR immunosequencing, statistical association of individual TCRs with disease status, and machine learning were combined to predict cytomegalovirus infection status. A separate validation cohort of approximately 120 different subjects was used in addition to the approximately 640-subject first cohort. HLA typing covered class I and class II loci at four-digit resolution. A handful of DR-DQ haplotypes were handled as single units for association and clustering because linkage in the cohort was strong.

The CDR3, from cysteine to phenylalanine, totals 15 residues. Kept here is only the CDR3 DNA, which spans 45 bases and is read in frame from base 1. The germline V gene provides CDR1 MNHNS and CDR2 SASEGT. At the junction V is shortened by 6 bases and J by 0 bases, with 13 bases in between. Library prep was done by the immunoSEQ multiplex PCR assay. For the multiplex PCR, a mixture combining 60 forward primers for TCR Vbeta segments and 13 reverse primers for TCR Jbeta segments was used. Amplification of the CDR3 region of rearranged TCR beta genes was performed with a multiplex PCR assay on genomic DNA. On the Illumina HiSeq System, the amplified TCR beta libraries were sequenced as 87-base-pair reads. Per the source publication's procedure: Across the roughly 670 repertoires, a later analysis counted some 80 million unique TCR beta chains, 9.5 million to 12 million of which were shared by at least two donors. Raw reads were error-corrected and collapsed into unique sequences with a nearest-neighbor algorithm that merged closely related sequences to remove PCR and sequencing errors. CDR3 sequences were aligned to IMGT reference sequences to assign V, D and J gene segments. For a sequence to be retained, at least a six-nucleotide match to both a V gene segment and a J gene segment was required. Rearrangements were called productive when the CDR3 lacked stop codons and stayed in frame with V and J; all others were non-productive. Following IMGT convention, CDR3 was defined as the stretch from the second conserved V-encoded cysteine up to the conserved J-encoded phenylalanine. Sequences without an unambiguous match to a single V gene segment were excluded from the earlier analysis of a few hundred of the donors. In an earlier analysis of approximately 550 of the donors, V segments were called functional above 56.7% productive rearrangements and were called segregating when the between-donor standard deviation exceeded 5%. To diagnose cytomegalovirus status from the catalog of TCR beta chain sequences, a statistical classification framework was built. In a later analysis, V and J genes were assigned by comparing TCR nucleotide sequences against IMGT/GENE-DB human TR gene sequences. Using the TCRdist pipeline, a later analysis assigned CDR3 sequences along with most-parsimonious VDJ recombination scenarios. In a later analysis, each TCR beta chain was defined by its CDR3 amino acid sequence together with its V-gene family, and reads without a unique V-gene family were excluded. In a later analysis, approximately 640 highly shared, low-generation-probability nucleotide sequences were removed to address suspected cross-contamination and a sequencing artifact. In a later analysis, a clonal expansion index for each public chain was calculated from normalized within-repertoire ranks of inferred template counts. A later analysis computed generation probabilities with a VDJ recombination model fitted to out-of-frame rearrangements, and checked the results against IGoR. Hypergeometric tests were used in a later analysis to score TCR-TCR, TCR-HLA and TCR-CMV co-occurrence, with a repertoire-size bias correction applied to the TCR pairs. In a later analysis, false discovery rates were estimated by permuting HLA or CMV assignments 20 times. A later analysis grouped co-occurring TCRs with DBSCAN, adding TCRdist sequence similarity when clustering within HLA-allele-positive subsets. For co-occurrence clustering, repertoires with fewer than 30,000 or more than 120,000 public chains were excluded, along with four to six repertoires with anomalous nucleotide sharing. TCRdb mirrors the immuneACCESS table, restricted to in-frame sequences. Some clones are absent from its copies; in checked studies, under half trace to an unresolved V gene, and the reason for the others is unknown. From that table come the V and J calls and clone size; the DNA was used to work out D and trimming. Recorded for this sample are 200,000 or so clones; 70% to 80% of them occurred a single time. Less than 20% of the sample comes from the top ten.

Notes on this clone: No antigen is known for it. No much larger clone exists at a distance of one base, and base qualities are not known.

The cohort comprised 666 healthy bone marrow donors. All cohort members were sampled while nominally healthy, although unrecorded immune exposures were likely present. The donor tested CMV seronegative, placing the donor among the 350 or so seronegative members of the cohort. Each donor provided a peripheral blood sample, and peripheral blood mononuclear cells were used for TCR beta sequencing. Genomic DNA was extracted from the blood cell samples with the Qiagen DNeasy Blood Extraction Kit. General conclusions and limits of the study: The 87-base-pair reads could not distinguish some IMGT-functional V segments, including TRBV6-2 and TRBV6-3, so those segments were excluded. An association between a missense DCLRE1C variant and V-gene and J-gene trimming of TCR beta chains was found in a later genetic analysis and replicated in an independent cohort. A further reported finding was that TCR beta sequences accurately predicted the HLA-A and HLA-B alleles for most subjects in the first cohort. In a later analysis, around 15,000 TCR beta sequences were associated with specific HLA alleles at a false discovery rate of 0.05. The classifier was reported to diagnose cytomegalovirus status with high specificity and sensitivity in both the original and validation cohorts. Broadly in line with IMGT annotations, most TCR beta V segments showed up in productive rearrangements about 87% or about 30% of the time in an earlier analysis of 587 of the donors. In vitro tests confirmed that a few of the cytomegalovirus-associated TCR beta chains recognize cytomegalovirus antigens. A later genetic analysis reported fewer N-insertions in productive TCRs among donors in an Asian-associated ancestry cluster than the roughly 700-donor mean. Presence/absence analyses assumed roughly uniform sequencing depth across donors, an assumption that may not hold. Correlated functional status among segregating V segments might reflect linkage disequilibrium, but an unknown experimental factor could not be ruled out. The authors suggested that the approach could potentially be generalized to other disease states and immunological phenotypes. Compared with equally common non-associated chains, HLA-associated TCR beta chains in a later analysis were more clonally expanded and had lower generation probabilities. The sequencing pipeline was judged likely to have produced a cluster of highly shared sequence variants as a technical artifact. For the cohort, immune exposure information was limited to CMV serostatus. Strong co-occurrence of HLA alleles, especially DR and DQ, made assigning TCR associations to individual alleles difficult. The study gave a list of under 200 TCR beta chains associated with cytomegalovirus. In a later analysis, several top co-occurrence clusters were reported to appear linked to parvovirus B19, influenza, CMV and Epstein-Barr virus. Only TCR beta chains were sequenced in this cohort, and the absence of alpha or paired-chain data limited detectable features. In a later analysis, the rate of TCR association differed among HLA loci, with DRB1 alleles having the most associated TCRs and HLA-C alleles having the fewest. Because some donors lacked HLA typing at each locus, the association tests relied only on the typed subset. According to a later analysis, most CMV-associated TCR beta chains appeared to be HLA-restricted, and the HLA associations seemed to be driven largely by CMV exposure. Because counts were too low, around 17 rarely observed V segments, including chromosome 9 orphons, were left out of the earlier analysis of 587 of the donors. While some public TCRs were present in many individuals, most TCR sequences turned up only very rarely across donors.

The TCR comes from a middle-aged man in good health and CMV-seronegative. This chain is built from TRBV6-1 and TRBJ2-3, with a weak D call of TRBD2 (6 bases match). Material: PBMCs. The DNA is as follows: TGTGCCAGCAGGTGGGGACTGGGTAGCACAGATACGCAGTATTTT. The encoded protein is CASRWGLGSTDTQYF.